Each of the 30 T cell receptor beta chains below was sequenced from the same sample in a study of blood T cell repertoires in COVID-19. TCRdb's copy holds only in-frame clones and misses some; the assay was immunoSEQ multiplex PCR. The sample records under 250,000 clones, around 89% being singletons. Sequenced material: peripheral blood. These receptors all stem from a woman aged 40 to 50 with acute or convalescent COVID-19.

The CDR3 here is CASSKGTGGLAEAFF. The CDR3 DNA is TGTGCCAGCAGCAAGGGGACAGGGGGCCTGGCTGAAGCTTTCTTT. The chain uses TRBV5-8 and TRBJ1-1; TRBD1 aligns across 12 bases. Unmatched junction bases numbered 7, after V lost 4 bases and J lost 6 bases. CDR3 length: 15 residues. Germline V gene data show CDR1 as SGHTS and CDR2 as YDEGEE.

V is TRBV19 and J is TRBJ2-1; 8 bases line up with TRBD1. The ends lost 6 bases at V and 8 bases at J; junction bases unmatched: 9. CDR3 length: 14 amino acids. Germline CDR1 LNHDA, CDR2 SQIVND (reference sequence). The CDR3 protein is CASRPGTGLYEQFF. CDR3 in DNA: TGTGCCAGTAGGCCTGGGACAGGACTCTATGAGCAGTTCTTC.

The chain uses TRBV6-5 and TRBJ2-6; no definite D call. Trimming removed 6 bases from V and 2 bases from J, with 11 bases in between. This CDR3 has 15 residues. CDR1 and CDR2 (germline): MNHEY, SVGAGI. The CDR3 DNA reads TGTGCCAGCAGCAACCTGGGCACTGGGGCCAACGTCCTGACTTTC. As protein: CASSNLGTGANVLTF.

V and J are TRBV5-1 and TRBJ1-2, with 11 bases matching TRBD1. V lost 3 bases to trimming and J lost 3 bases; unmatched junction nucleotides: 13. This CDR3 contains 18 residues. In germline, CDR1 is SGHRS, CDR2 YFSETQ. CDR3 DNA: TGCGCCAGCAGCTCGCTAACGAACCGGGACAGGGGGTACTATGGCTACACCTTC. Amino acid sequence: CASSSLTNRDRGYYGYTF.

This chain joins TRBV2 and TRBJ1-2; possibly TRBD1 for D (5 bases). CDR1 is SNHLY, CDR2 FYNNEI, per germline. V lost 6 bases, J lost 4 bases, and 12 bases lay in between. The CDR3 is made up of 13 amino acids. For the CDR3, the DNA is TGTGCCAGCAGGGGGAGGGGTGGCTATGGCTACACCTTC. Translation: CASRGRGGYGYTF.

This sequence joins TRBV27 and TRBJ2-2; D gene unclear. CDR3 length: 12 amino acids. Germline lookup yields CDR1 MNHEY and CDR2 SMNVEV (reference sequence). Trimming removed 6 bases from V and 1 base from J, with 3 bases in between. The CDR3 here is CASRRNTGELFF. The CDR3 nucleotides read TGTGCCAGCAGGAGGAACACCGGGGAGCTGTTTTTT.

The chain uses TRBV6-5 and TRBJ1-1, with 11 bases fitting TRBD1. The junction had 3 bases not matched to a gene; V was cut back by 6 bases and J by 3 bases. The CDR3 has 14 residues. CDR1 and CDR2 from the germline V gene are MNHEY and SVGAGI. DNA for the CDR3: TGTGCCAGCAGGGGACAGGGGGTCTACACTGAAGCTTTCTTT. This encodes CASRGQGVYTEAFF.

This chain's CDR3 is CATSAQGGEAFF. CDR3 nucleotides: TGTGCCACCAGCGCTCAGGGAGGTGAAGCTTTCTTT. The chain carries TRBV15 and TRBJ1-1; possibly TRBD1 for D (5 bases). V shed 5 bases and J shed 7 bases, with 11 bases lying between them. From germline, CDR1 is LNHNV and CDR2 YYDKDF (reference sequence). The CDR3 spans 12 residues.

The J gene is TRBJ2-3, the V gene TRBV4-2; D is uncertain. CDR3 length: 16 residues. V was cut by 1 base and J by 5 bases, with 16 bases left in between. CDR1 is LGHNA, CDR2 YNFKEQ, per germline. The CDR3 region has the DNA TGTGCCAGCAGCCAAGCAACTACGCGGAACGTAGATACGCAGTATTTT. Translation: CASSQATTRNVDTQYF.

The chain carries TRBV6-1 and TRBJ1-6; D gene uncertain. This CDR3 is 15 amino acids long. Between the trimmed V and J ends, which lost 2 bases and 3 bases, there was a span of 8 bases. In germline, CDR1 is MNHNS, CDR2 SASEGT. DNA for the CDR3: TGTGCCAGCAGTGAAAGAGGGAGCTATAATTCACCCCTCCACTTT. It translates to CASSERGSYNSPLHF.

This chain's CDR3 is CASRNLGNQPQHF. Here the CDR3 DNA reads TGTGCCAGCAGGAATCTAGGCAATCAGCCCCAGCATTTT. The gene calls are TRBV2 and TRBJ1-5; D is undetermined. The V gene lost 6 bases and the J gene lost 2 bases, with 8 bases spanning the gap. This CDR3 has 13 residues. Germline CDR1 reads SNHLY; CDR2 reads FYNNEI.

The chain joins TRBV7-6 to TRBJ1-4; TRBD1 is a possible D gene (6 bases). V lost 2 bases and J 5 bases, leaving 12 bases between the germline ends. In germline, CDR1 is SGHVS, CDR2 FNYEAQ. This CDR3 comprises 15 residues. In nucleotides, the CDR3 is TGTGCCAGCAGCTTACGGTTTCAGGGGAATGAAAAACTGTTTTTT. Protein product: CASSLRFQGNEKLFF.

This clone was picked up one time. The genes are TRBV5-3 and TRBJ2-1; D perhaps matches TRBD2 (5 bases). TRBV5-3 is filed as an ORF, its function uncertain. Trimming removed 4 bases from V and 4 bases from J, with 21 bases in between. The CDR3 covers 17 residues. The CDR3 protein is CARSRNHTSLGYNEQFF. The DNA for the CDR3 is TGTGCCAGAAGCCGTAATCACACTAGTCTAGGGTACAATGAGCAGTTCTTC.

The chain recombines TRBV29-1 with TRBJ2-3; TRBD2 matches 13 bases. This CDR3 has 15 amino acids. Germline loops: CDR1 SQVTM, CDR2 ANQGSEA. V shed 3 bases and J 9 bases; nucleotides not matched to a gene: 9. The CDR3 DNA follows: TGCAGCGTTGATGCCGGGACTAGCGGGGTTAGCACGCAGTATTTT. Translation gives CSVDAGTSGVSTQYF.

The chain joins TRBV10-3 to TRBJ1-2; 7 nucleotides align to TRBD1. Germline CDR1 is ENHRY and CDR2 is SYGVKD. V lost 2 bases to trimming and J lost 6 bases; unmatched junction nucleotides: 12. The CDR3 extends over 16 amino acids. CDR3 DNA: TGTGCCATCAGTGAGAGGGCCAGGGGGGCTATTGATGGCTACACCTTC. Translating it yields CAISERARGAIDGYTF.

The gene calls are TRBV5-1 and TRBJ2-3; the match to TRBD2 covers 8 bases. The CDR3 has 15 residues. The V and J ends lost 1 base and 0 bases, in that order; junction bases with no gene match: 1. Germline CDR1 is SGHRS and CDR2 is YFSETQ. CDR3 in DNA: TGCGCCAGCAGCTTGCAGCGGGGGAGCACAGATACGCAGTATTTT. It specifies CASSLQRGSTDTQYF.

This chain joins TRBV6-5 and TRBJ1-1; 10 bases are shared with TRBD1. After removal of 5 bases from V and 5 bases from J, the junction contained 8 bases not matched to a gene. This CDR3 spans 15 amino acids. Germline values: CDR1 MNHEY, CDR2 SVGAGI. CDR3 protein: CASSSRDRGRTEAFF. DNA of the CDR3: TGTGCCAGCAGTAGCCGGGACAGGGGTAGGACTGAAGCTTTCTTT.

The V gene is TRBV27, the J gene TRBJ1-2; no definite D call. Trimming stripped 6 bases from V and 8 bases from J, with 22 bases between. CDR1 and CDR2 (germline): MNHEY, SMNVEV (reference sequence). CDR3 length: 15 amino acids. CDR3 sequence: CASRAAGGIGGGYTF. The CDR3 DNA follows: TGTGCCAGCAGGGCTGCCGGAGGTATCGGTGGAGGCTACACCTTC.

J is TRBJ1-2 and V is TRBV3-1 (or the pseudogene TRBV3-2); no firm D call. The V gene's germline CDR1 is LGHDT and CDR2 YNNKEL (reference sequence). V lost 0 bases, J lost 7 bases, and 9 bases lay in between. CDR3 size: 13 residues. This CDR3 is CASSQEGISGYTF. CDR3 in DNA: TGTGCCAGCAGCCAAGAGGGCATTAGTGGCTACACCTTC.

The V call is TRBV11-2, the J call TRBJ2-4; 10 positions match TRBD2. The CDR3 extends over 16 amino acids. CDR1 and CDR2 (germline): SGHAT, FQNNGV. V shed 2 bases and J 4 bases; nucleotides not matched to a gene: 5. Here the CDR3 DNA reads TGTGCCAGCAGCTTATCTAGCGGGGGAAAGAAAAACATTCAGTACTTC. As protein: CASSLSSGGKKNIQYF. The full variable domain, with the rest looked up from reference TRBV11-2 and TRBJ2-4, is EAGVAQSPRYKIIEKRQSVAFWCNPISGHATLYWYQQILGQGPKLLIQFQNNGVVDDSQLPKDRFSAERLKGVDSTLKIQPAKLEDSAVYLCASSLSSGGKKNIQYFGAGTRLSVL.

V usage is TRBV5-5 and J usage is TRBJ2-1; 7 bases align to TRBD1. CDR3 length: 14 amino acids. Germline V gene data show CDR1 as SGHKS and CDR2 as YYEKEE (reference sequence). The junction had 9 bases not matched to a gene; V was cut back by 10 bases and J by 2 bases. The CDR3 is CACHRGIPYNEQFF. The CDR3, as DNA: TGTGCCTGTCACAGGGGAATCCCCTACAATGAGCAGTTCTTC. Complete variable domain (other parts from reference TRBV5-5 and TRBJ2-1): DAGVTQSPTHLIKTRGQQVTLRCSPISGHKSVSWYQQVLGQGPQFIFQYYEKEERGRGNFPDRFSARQFPNYSSELNVNALLLGDSALYLCACHRGIPYNEQFFGPGTRLTVL.

This sequence joins TRBV11-2 and TRBJ2-7; tentatively, D is TRBD2 (5 bases). The germline CDR1 and CDR2 sequences are SGHAT and FQNNGV. The CDR3 covers 14 residues. The ends were cut back, 3 bases at V and 3 bases at J, with 12 bases in the middle. CDR3: CASSFGSSGYEQYV. In nucleotides, the CDR3 is TGTGCCAGCAGCTTCGGCTCAAGCGGCTACGAGCAGTACGTC.

The genes are TRBV27 and TRBJ2-3, with 8 bases aligning to TRBD2. In germline, CDR1 is MNHEY, CDR2 SMNVEV (reference sequence). This CDR3 is 14 amino acids long. With V trimmed by 5 bases and J by 7 bases, 8 bases remained unmatched. CDR3 sequence reads: CASSTPGGGHTQYF. The CDR3 DNA reads as TGTGCCAGCAGTACTCCCGGGGGGGGGCATACGCAGTATTTT.

V gene TRBV2 combines with J gene TRBJ1-3, with a weak D call TRBD1 (5 bases). V was trimmed by 3 bases and J by 1 base, leaving 19 bases between them. The V gene's germline CDR1 is SNHLY and CDR2 FYNNEI. This CDR3 region has 18 residues. The CDR3 spells CASSDERGRGVSGNTIYF. Here the CDR3 DNA reads TGTGCCAGCAGTGACGAGCGGGGTAGGGGAGTGTCTGGAAACACCATATATTTT.

The chain couples TRBV4-2 to TRBJ1-5; no definite D call. V lost 1 base, J lost 4 bases, and 11 bases lay in between. Germline CDR1 and CDR2: LGHNA and YNFKEQ. The CDR3 is 15 residues long. Here the CDR3 reads CASSQVGRANQPQHF. The CDR3, as DNA: TGTGCCAGCAGCCAAGTAGGGAGGGCGAATCAGCCCCAGCATTTT.

As for this clone: Additional DNA sequences in this sample encode the identical CDR3. The rearrangement joins TRBV30 to TRBJ1-2; D gene ambiguous. Deletions cut 0 bases from V and 2 bases from J, with 7 bases between. Germline values: CDR1 GTSNPN, CDR2 SVGIG (reference sequence). The CDR3 is 13 residues long. The CDR3 DNA follows: TGTGCCTGGAGTGTACTTTCCAACTATGGCTACACCTTC. Protein product: CAWSVLSNYGYTF.

This clone was counted only a few times. The chain links TRBV18 to TRBJ1-2; 7 bases match TRBD1. The CDR3 spans 15 residues. The V and J ends lost 3 bases and 6 bases, in that order; junction bases with no gene match: 10. CDR1 and CDR2 (germline): KGHSH, LQKENI. The CDR3 nucleotides are TGTGCCAGCTCACCGGGACAGCCTAGGGATAATGGCTACACCTTC. It translates to CASSPGQPRDNGYTF.

This clone was counted between two and nine times. The chain recombines TRBV7-8 with TRBJ1-2; TRBD1 is a possible D gene (5 bases). The CDR3 totals 15 residues. Trimming removed 5 bases at V and 4 bases at J, with 17 bases between. The germline gives CDR1 SGHVS, CDR2 FQNEAQ. The CDR3 loop reads CASSQIWGDGYGYTF. The CDR3 nucleotides read TGTGCCAGCAGCCAAATTTGGGGGGACGGCTATGGCTACACCTTC.

This clone appeared a few times. J is TRBJ2-5 and V is TRBV19; tentatively, D is TRBD1 (6 bases). The CDR3 has 14 residues. V lost 2 bases and J 5 bases, leaving 12 bases between the germline ends. CDR1 and CDR2 (germline): LNHDA, SQIVND (reference sequence). CDR3 DNA: TGTGCCAGTAGTATATCTCTAGGGGGTGAGACCCAGTACTTC. It translates to CASSISLGGETQYF.

The chain couples TRBV3-1 (or the pseudogene TRBV3-2) to TRBJ2-7; no clear D gene. The CDR3 loop spans 13 amino acids. V lost 3 bases and J lost 0, with 6 bases in between. Germline CDR1 and CDR2: LGHDT and YNNKEL (reference sequence). CDR3 in amino acids: CASSQHNSYEQYV. The CDR3 DNA is TGTGCCAGCAGCCAGCACAACTCCTACGAGCAGTACGTC.